This T cell receptor beta chain was captured by sequencing in a study of stem cell transplantation in POMP-related autoinflammatory disease. Regarding the study as a whole: In patients with PRAID, every analyzed T-cell subset tended to show lower diversity and higher clonality. In PRAID patients, the number of distinct TRB V-J gene pairings was restricted.

Note on this clone: What it recognizes is unknown.

Germline loops: CDR1 LNHDA, CDR2 SQIVND (reference sequence). The CDR3 contains 13 residues. The ends were cut back, 6 bases at V and 2 bases at J, with 8 bases in the middle. Prominent immunodeficiency with autoinflammation defined PRAID. Produced via immunoSEQ multiplex PCR; TCRdb's table is partial and in-frame only. This table holds 9,000 to 10,000 clones, around 79% found once. The input for sequencing was CD4+ T cells from PBMCs, taken after stem cell transplantation. The sequence was obtained from a human patient with POMP-related autoinflammation and immune dysregulation (PRAID). Some T cells may have originated in the graft donor. The chain combines TRBV19 with TRBJ1-3; TRBD1 is a possible D gene (5 bases). CDR3 DNA sequence: TGTGCCAGTAGCGGGACTGCTGGAAACACCATATATTTT. It yields the protein CASSGTAGNTIYF.